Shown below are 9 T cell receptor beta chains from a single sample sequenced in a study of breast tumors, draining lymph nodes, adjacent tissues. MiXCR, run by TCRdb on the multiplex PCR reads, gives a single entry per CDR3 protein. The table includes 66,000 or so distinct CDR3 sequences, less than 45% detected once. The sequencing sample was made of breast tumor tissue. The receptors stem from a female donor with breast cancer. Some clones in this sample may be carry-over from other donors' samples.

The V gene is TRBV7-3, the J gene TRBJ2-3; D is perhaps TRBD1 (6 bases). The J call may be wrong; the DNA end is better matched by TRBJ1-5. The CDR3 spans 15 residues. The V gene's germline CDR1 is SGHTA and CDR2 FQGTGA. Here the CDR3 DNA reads TGTGCCAGCAGCTTTACGACTAGGGACACAGATACGCAGCATTTT. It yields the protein CASSFTTRDTDTQHF.

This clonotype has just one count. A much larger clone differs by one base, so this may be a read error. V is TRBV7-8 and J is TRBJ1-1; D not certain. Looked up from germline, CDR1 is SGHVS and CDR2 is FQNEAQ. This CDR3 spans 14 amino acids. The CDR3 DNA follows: TGTGCCAGCAGTCCAACTATTGGGTTCGCTGAAACTTTCTTT. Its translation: CASSPTIGFAETFF.

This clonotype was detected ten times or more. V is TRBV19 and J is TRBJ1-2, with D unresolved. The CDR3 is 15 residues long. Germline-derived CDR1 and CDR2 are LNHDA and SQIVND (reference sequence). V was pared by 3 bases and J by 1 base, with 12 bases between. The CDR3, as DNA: TGTGCCAGTAGTATCAAGGCACTGGGTAACTATGGCTACACCTTC. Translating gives CASSIKALGNYGYTF.

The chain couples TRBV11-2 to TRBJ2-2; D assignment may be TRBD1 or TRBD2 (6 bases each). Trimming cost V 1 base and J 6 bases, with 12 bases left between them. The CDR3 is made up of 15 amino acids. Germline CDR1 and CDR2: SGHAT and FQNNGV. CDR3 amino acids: CASSLVGGTAGELFF. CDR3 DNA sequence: TGTGCCAGCAGCTTAGTCGGGGGCACGGCCGGGGAGCTGTTTTTT.

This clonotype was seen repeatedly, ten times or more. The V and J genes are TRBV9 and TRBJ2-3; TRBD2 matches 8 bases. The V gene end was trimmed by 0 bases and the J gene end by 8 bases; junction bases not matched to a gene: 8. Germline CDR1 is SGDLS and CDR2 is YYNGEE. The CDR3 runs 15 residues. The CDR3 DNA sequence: TGTGCCAGCAGCGTAGTTACTAGCGGCGCAGGTACGCAGTATTTT. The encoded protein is CASSVVTSGAGTQYF.

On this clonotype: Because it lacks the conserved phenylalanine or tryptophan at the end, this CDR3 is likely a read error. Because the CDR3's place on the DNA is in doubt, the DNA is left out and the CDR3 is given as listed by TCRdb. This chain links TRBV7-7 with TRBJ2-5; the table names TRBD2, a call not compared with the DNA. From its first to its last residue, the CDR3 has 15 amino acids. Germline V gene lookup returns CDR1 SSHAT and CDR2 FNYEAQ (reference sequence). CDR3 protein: CASSPSQNSPLHFGN.

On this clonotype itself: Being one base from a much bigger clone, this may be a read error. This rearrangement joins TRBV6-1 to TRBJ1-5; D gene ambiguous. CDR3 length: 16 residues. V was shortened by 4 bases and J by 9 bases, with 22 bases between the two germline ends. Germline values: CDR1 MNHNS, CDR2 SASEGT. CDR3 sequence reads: CASSANLGNAIRPQHF. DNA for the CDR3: TGTGCCAGCAGTGCGAATTTAGGGAATGCAATCAGGCCCCAGCATTTT.

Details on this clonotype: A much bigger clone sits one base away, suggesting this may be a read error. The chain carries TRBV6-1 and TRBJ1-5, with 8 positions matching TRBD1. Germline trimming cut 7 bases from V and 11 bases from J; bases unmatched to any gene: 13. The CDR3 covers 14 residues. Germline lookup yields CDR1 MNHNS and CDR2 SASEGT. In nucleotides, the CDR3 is TGTGCCAGCACCCCCGGACAGGGTCCGGAGGCCCAGCATTTT. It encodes CASTPGQGPEAQHF.

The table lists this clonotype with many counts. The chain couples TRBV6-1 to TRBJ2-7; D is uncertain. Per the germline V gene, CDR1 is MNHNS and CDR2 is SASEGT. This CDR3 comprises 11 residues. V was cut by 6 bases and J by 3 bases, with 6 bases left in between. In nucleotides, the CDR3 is TGTGCCAGCAGAACGTACTACGAGCAGTACTTC. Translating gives CASRTYYEQYF.